This TCR beta chain was sequenced during a study of a mutant IDH1 vaccine in newly diagnosed glioma. Overall study context: Eight vaccinations were given in weeks 1, 3, 5, 7, 11, 15, 19 and 23. There were roughly 60% males and roughly 38% females among treated patients, whose mean age was about 40 years.

Stated time point: week 5, during vaccination. The vaccine gave 300 ug of a 20-mer mutant IDH1 peptide subcutaneously per dose. Worth noting for this clone: Its antigen is as yet unknown.

Germline CDR1 LGHNA, CDR2 YNFKEQ. This CDR3 has 15 amino acids. Germline trimming cut 1 base from V and 7 bases from J; bases unmatched to any gene: 3. Method: immunoSEQ multiplex PCR; TCRdb's copy keeps in-frame clones and lacks some. Of roughly 54,000 clones listed, around 80% are singletons. J is TRBJ2-1 and V is TRBV4-2, with 11 bases matching TRBD2. The source material was PBMCs, sampled from a glioma patient whose treatment included an IDH1 peptide vaccine. This TCR derives from a man aged 30 to 45 with glioma. Here the CDR3 reads CASSQGLAGGNEQFF. CDR3 DNA sequence: TGTGCCAGCAGCCAAGGGCTAGCGGGGGGAAATGAGCAGTTCTTC.